This entry lists 23 T cell receptor beta chains sequenced from one sample in a study of CD8+ T cells in alopecia areata. RNA extraction was followed by reverse transcription into cDNA, which acted as the sequencing template. The protocol was immunoSEQ multiplex PCR, while the TCRdb copy is restricted to in-frame clones and leaves out a portion. The data show almost 250,000 clones, roughly 69% seen once. The source material was CD4+ T cells sorted from blood, sampled at week 0. These receptors all come from a human donor with alopecia areata.

The J gene is TRBJ2-4, the V gene TRBV7-9, with D maybe TRBD1 (5 bases). Germline values: CDR1 SEHNR, CDR2 FQNEAQ (reference sequence). The CDR3 runs to 16 residues. V lost 5 bases and J 0 bases, leaving 14 bases between the germline ends. DNA for the CDR3: TGTGCCAGCAGCGACCTGGGGCGTGGAGCCAAAAACATTCAGTACTTC. Its translation: CASSDLGRGAKNIQYF.

This clone was recorded once. V gene TRBV27 combines with J gene TRBJ2-1; D unresolved. Trimming removed 6 bases from V and 6 bases from J, with 12 bases in between. Germline values: CDR1 MNHEY, CDR2 SMNVEV (reference sequence). The CDR3 totals 13 residues. This CDR3 reads CASRRRGLNEQFF. The CDR3 DNA sequence: TGTGCCAGCAGACGTCGCGGCCTCAATGAGCAGTTCTTC.

The chain carries TRBV2 and TRBJ2-5; the D is unclear. The CDR3 runs to 14 residues. Germline V gene sequence: CDR1 SNHLY, CDR2 FYNNEI. V dropped 7 bases and J dropped 1 base, with 13 bases sitting between them. CDR3 DNA: TGTGCCAGCACCTGGCGGTCCGTCCAAGAGACCCAGTACTTC. It yields the protein CASTWRSVQETQYF.

The V gene is TRBV7-3, the J gene TRBJ2-3; D possibly matches TRBD1 or TRBD2 (5 bases each). Between the trimmed V and J ends, which lost 0 bases and 0 bases, there was a span of 7 bases. Germline V gene lookup returns CDR1 SGHTA and CDR2 FQGTGA. The CDR3 is 15 residues long. The CDR3 sequence is CASSLTGVSTDTQYF. The CDR3 DNA reads TGTGCCAGCAGCTTAACGGGGGTTAGCACAGATACGCAGTATTTT.

The rearrangement uses TRBV30 and TRBJ1-1, with 9 bases fitting TRBD1. The CDR3 has 15 amino acids. V shed 7 bases, J shed 2 bases, and the junction held 11 bases outside the gene matches. CDR1 GTSNPN and CDR2 SVGIG come from the germline V gene (reference sequence). CDR3 in amino acids: CALGQGGFQNTEAFF. The CDR3 DNA reads as TGTGCCTTGGGACAGGGAGGTTTCCAAAACACTGAAGCTTTCTTT.

The chain is built from TRBV7-9 and TRBJ2-3; D unresolved. Germline CDR1 and CDR2: SEHNR and FQNEAQ (reference sequence). This CDR3 comprises 11 residues. V gave up 9 bases and J gave up 5 bases, with 9 bases separating them. DNA of the CDR3: TGTGCCAGTCATTCGGGAGATACGCAGTATTTT. Translation: CASHSGDTQYF.

This clone has just one count. The chain uses TRBV25-1 and TRBJ1-1, with unresolved D. The V end was cut by 8 bases, the J end by 2 bases, with 12 bases between. The germline V gene has CDR1 MGHDK and CDR2 SYGVNS. The CDR3 length is 13 residues. The CDR3 sequence: CASLGMLNTEAFF. The CDR3 DNA reads TGTGCCAGCCTCGGAATGCTAAACACTGAAGCTTTCTTT.

The chain combines TRBV30 with TRBJ2-7, with D perhaps matching TRBD1 or TRBD2 (5 bases each). V lost 4 bases and J 3 bases, leaving 16 bases between the germline ends. This CDR3 is 14 amino acids long. Germline assignment: CDR1 GTSNPN and CDR2 SVGIG (reference sequence). CDR3 region: CAWNRRAGVYEQYF. CDR3 in DNA: TGTGCCTGGAATCGCAGGGCCGGGGTCTACGAGCAGTACTTC.

This rearrangement joins TRBV7-2 to TRBJ2-7; 13 positions agree with TRBD2. In germline, CDR1 is SGHTA, CDR2 FQGNSA. There are 15 residues in the CDR3. Germline trimming cut 5 bases from V and 3 bases from J; bases unmatched to any gene: 4. Here the CDR3 reads CASSPWTSGSYEQYF. The CDR3 nucleotides read TGTGCCAGCAGCCCTTGGACTAGCGGGAGCTACGAGCAGTACTTC.

In this sample, this clone turned up a few times. This CDR3 is also generated by other DNA sequences in the sample. This sequence joins TRBV29-1 and TRBJ1-1; TRBD1 might be the D (6 bases). The CDR3 consists of 13 residues. Between the trimmed V and J ends, which lost 2 bases and 4 bases, there was a span of 11 bases. Germline V gene data show CDR1 as SQVTM and CDR2 as ANQGSEA. The CDR3 spells CSVELQGGTEAFF. The CDR3 nucleotides read TGCAGCGTTGAATTACAGGGTGGCACTGAAGCTTTCTTT.

In this sample, this clone turned up a few times. The J gene is TRBJ2-3, the V gene TRBV29-1; no firm D call. The V end lost 3 bases, the J end lost 2 bases, and 12 bases lay between the germline ends. This CDR3 contains 14 residues. The germline CDR1 and CDR2 sequences are SQVTM and ANQGSEA. CDR3 residues: CSVDFVGNTDTQYF. The CDR3 nucleotides read TGCAGCGTTGATTTCGTGGGAAACACAGATACGCAGTATTTT.

This clone was detected only a few times. The genes are TRBV7-9 and TRBJ2-7; D might be TRBD1 (5 bases). The length of the CDR3 is 12 residues. V lost 3 bases and J 3 bases, leaving 6 bases between the germline ends. The germline V gene encodes CDR1 SEHNR and CDR2 FQNEAQ (reference sequence). The CDR3 protein is CASSFDSYEQYF. CDR3 DNA: TGTGCCAGCAGCTTCGACAGCTACGAGCAGTACTTC.

This clone has a single count. The J gene is TRBJ1-2, the V gene TRBV29-1; 9 bases line up with TRBD1. This CDR3 has 12 residues. CDR1 and CDR2 from the germline V gene are SQVTM and ANQGSEA. J lost 6 bases, V lost 4 bases, and 3 bases had no gene match. CDR3 protein: CSVGGQGHGYTF. The CDR3 region has the DNA TGCAGCGTTGGGGGACAGGGTCATGGCTACACCTTC.

This clone was counted only a few times. This chain connects TRBV5-1 to TRBJ1-6; no firm D call. This CDR3 is built from 15 residues. Germline assignment: CDR1 SGHRS and CDR2 YFSETQ. The V gene lost 4 bases and the J gene lost 7 bases, with 15 bases spanning the gap. CDR3 sequence reads: CASSPTDRDNSPLHF. DNA of the CDR3: TGCGCCAGCAGCCCGACGGATCGAGACAATTCACCCCTCCACTTT.

This chain connects TRBV4-2 to TRBJ1-6, with D unresolved. Trimming removed 0 bases from V and 10 bases from J, with 19 bases in between. In germline, CDR1 is LGHNA, CDR2 YNFKEQ. This CDR3 comprises 17 residues. CDR3 DNA: TGTGCCAGCAGCCAAGAACTGAGGAACCCAGAGGGATCACCCCTCCACTTT. Translating it yields CASSQELRNPEGSPLHF.

This sequence joins TRBV10-3 and TRBJ1-2, with 7 positions matching TRBD1. Per germline, CDR1 ENHRY and CDR2 SYGVKD. The junction had 5 bases not matched to a gene; V was cut back by 4 bases and J by 3 bases. The CDR3 spans 14 residues. CDR3 DNA sequence: TGTGCCATCAGTGTTGACAGGGTCTACTATGGCTACACCTTC. It codes for CAISVDRVYYGYTF.

The sample holds one count of this clone. V usage is TRBV29-1 and J usage is TRBJ1-5; 8 bases match TRBD1. V dropped 5 bases and J dropped 5; count of bases not matched to a gene: 8. CDR1 is SQVTM and CDR2 is ANQGSEA in the germline V gene. The CDR3 is made up of 14 amino acids. The CDR3 DNA reads TGCAGCGTTTGGGACAGGATTCCCGATCAGCCCCAGCATTTT. Protein: CSVWDRIPDQPQHF.

This clone has just one count. CDR3 loop: CASSLAGQGTEAFF. In DNA form, the CDR3 reads TGTGCCAGCAGCTTGGCGGGACAGGGCACTGAAGCTTTCTTT. The rearrangement uses TRBV5-6 and TRBJ1-1, with 9 bases matching TRBD1. Trimming removed 0 bases from V and 4 bases from J; junction bases left unmatched: 1. Germline V CDR1 and CDR2: SGHDT, YYEEEE. The CDR3 extends over 14 amino acids.

This chain links TRBV10-2 with TRBJ1-1; D possibly corresponds to TRBD1 (5 bases). The CDR3 totals 12 residues. The germline V gene has CDR1 WSHSY and CDR2 SAAADI. The V end was cut by 3 bases, the J end by 6 bases, with 8 bases between. DNA of the CDR3: TGCGCCAGCAGTGATTTGACAGCTGAAGCTTTCTTT. Translated, it gives CASSDLTAEAFF.

A remark on this clone: Germline and junction disagree at one end, which may indicate a read error. The rearrangement uses TRBV29-1 and TRBJ2-3, with D possibly TRBD1 on 5 matching bases. This CDR3 comprises 13 residues. Per the germline V gene, CDR1 is SQVTM and CDR2 is ANQGSEA. In nucleotides, the CDR3 is TGCAGCGCTGAAGCCAGGGCGGCAGATACGCAGTATTTT. It yields the protein CSAEARAADTQYF.

V gene TRBV30 combines with J gene TRBJ2-7, with a tentative D call TRBD2 (5 bases). Germline loops: CDR1 GTSNPN, CDR2 SVGIG (reference sequence). V was shortened by 2 bases and J by 6 bases, with 11 bases between the two germline ends. This CDR3 region has 12 residues. CDR3: CAWSLGLFEQYF. In DNA form, the CDR3 reads TGTGCCTGGAGTCTTGGACTGTTCGAGCAGTACTTC.

This clone was found a few times. The genes are TRBV2 and TRBJ2-5, with D unclear. CDR1 is SNHLY and CDR2 is FYNNEI in the germline V gene. This CDR3 has 12 residues. V lost 5 bases, J lost 0 bases, and 4 bases lay in between. Here the CDR3 reads CASSPYQETQYF. CDR3 coding DNA: TGTGCCAGCAGTCCGTACCAAGAGACCCAGTACTTC.

The V gene is TRBV7-8, the J gene TRBJ1-1; a possible D gene is TRBD1 (6 bases). The length of the CDR3 is 15 residues. V lost 1 base to trimming and J lost 1 base, with 10 bases between them. Germline values: CDR1 SGHVS, CDR2 FQNEAQ. The CDR3 coding sequence is TGTGCCAGCAGCTTAGACGACAGGACGAACACTGAAGCTTTCTTT. Its protein product is CASSLDDRTNTEAFF.